This is a list of T cell receptor beta chains from one sample in a study of CD8 T cells in ankylosing spondylitis. TCRdb used MiXCR to reprocess the 5' RACE reads, holding one entry per CDR3 protein. The sample consists of tens of thousands of distinct CDR3 sequences, more than 3% of them appearing once. Specimen: blood, either unsorted or a sorted T cell fraction (not recorded which). These receptors all stem from a female donor with ankylosing spondylitis or in good health (not recorded which). Both conserved end residues are part of each CDR3. The D gene is left open where the match is weak. Size is stated as once, few or many counts, or a class when the clone is expanded.

many	TRBV9	TRBJ1-2	TRBD1	16	TGTGCCAGCAGCGTAGCCCCTCGACAGGGGGAGAGTGGCTACACCTTC	CASSVAPRQGESGYTF
many	TRBV9	TRBJ1-1	-	14	TGTGCCAGCAGCGTAGAGCCGTCGGACACTGAAGCTTTCTTT	CASSVEPSDTEAFF
many	TRBV9	TRBJ1-6	TRBD1	16	TGTGCCAGCAGCGTAGTTGGGACAGGGGATTTCTCACCCCTCCACTTT	CASSVVGTGDFSPLHF
many	TRBV9	TRBJ2-3	-	15	TGTGCCAGCAGCCCCCACGAAGGGAACACAGATACGCAGTATTTT	CASSPHEGNTDTQYF
many	TRBV9	TRBJ2-3	-	15	TGTGCCAGCAGCCTTGCGGGGACCAGCACAGATACGCAGTATTTT	CASSLAGTSTDTQYF
many	TRBV9	TRBJ2-7	-	16	TGTGCCAGCAGCGTAGGGGGCGACGCAAGAGCCTACGAGCAGTACTTC	CASSVGGDARAYEQYF
many	TRBV9	TRBJ2-3	-	13	TGTGCCAGCAGCCCTTACAAGGGAGATACGCAGTATTTT	CASSPYKGDTQYF
many	TRBV9	TRBJ2-3	TRBD2	18	TGTGCCAGCAGCCTCCGGCGGGCCGGGGGGGCTGGAACAGATACGCAGTATTTT	CASSLRRAGGAGTDTQYF
many	TRBV9	TRBJ1-1	-	14	TGTGCCAGCAGCGTTGTTCCAGGGGTCACTGAAGCTTTCTTT	CASSVVPGVTEAFF
many	TRBV9	TRBJ2-2	-	14	TGTGCCAGCACTAGACAGAGAAACACCGGGGAGCTGTTTTTT	CASTRQRNTGELFF